Each of the 27 T cell receptor beta chains below was sequenced from the same sample in a study of beta chain features in type 1 diabetes. The investigators reverse transcribed all of the isolated RNA, so they sequenced expressed TCRB transcripts. This table comes from immunoSEQ multiplex PCR, and its TCRdb copy is limited to in-frame clones, with some not included. The table shows 300,000 to 350,000 clones, with around 15% occurring only once. The sequenced sample consisted of central memory CD4+ T cells from blood. These receptors came from a man aged 25 to 45 in good health.

This chain connects TRBV28 to TRBJ2-5, with a possible D match to TRBD2 (5 bases). The V gene's germline CDR1 is MDHEN and CDR2 SYDVKM. CDR3 length: 15 amino acids. V dropped 6 bases and J dropped 7 bases, with 21 bases sitting between them. CDR3 region: CASRKDSGSLGTQYF. DNA of the CDR3: TGTGCCAGCAGGAAAGACTCGGGGTCTTTAGGGACCCAGTACTTC.

The V gene is TRBV7-2, the J gene TRBJ2-5, with D perhaps matching TRBD2 (5 bases). The CDR3 length is 13 residues. The V and J ends lost 1 base and 10 bases respectively, with 13 bases between them. Germline V CDR1 and CDR2: SGHTA, FQGNSA. The chain's CDR3 is CASSLGSGRDQYF. The DNA for the CDR3 is TGTGCCAGCAGCTTAGGGTCAGGTCGGGACCAGTACTTC.

About this clone itself: Other DNA sequences of this sample code for an identical CDR3. The rearrangement joins TRBV20-1 to TRBJ1-2; D not resolved. The germline CDR1 and CDR2 sequences are DFQATT and SNEGSKA (reference sequence). The CDR3 contains 11 residues. V shed 1 base and J shed 9 bases, with 9 bases lying between them. The CDR3 bases are TGCAGTGCTAGAGGGGGAACAAGCTACACCTTC. Its translation is CSARGGTSYTF.

This clone was seen more than once but under ten times. The V and J genes are TRBV27 and TRBJ2-7; possibly TRBD1 for D (5 bases). The CDR3 consists of 13 residues. Trimming left V 8 bases short and J 7 bases short, with 18 bases between. Germline CDR1 is MNHEY and CDR2 is SMNVEV (reference sequence). CDR3 in DNA: TGTGCCAGCCAACTACCGACCTCAGGGGAGCAGTACGTC. This encodes CASQLPTSGEQYV.

In its sample, this clone was seen a few times. The CDR3 loop is CAWSMRGAWEQYV. CDR3 DNA sequence: TGTGCCTGGAGTATGAGGGGCGCCTGGGAGCAGTACGTC. The chain uses TRBV30 and TRBJ2-7; D is perhaps TRBD1 or TRBD2 (5 bases each). The V and J ends lost 2 bases and 7 bases respectively, with 15 bases between them. The CDR3 runs 13 residues. Germline V gene data show CDR1 as GTSNPN and CDR2 as SVGIG (reference sequence).

The rearrangement joins TRBV14 to TRBJ2-7; 8 positions agree with TRBD1. The CDR3 has 14 amino acids. V dropped 3 bases and J dropped 3; count of bases not matched to a gene: 4. Germline V lookup: CDR1 SGHDN, CDR2 FVKESK. The DNA for the CDR3 is TGTGCCAGCAGCCAGCAACAGGGGGTCTACGAGCAGTACGTC. Amino acids: CASSQQQGVYEQYV.

This rearrangement joins TRBV30 to TRBJ2-1; TRBD1 aligns across 9 bases. This CDR3 contains 14 residues. The V and J ends lost 3 bases and 3 bases, in that order; junction bases with no gene match: 3. In germline, CDR1 is GTSNPN, CDR2 SVGIG (reference sequence). The CDR3: CAWRTGGNYNEQFF. For the CDR3, the DNA is TGTGCCTGGAGGACAGGGGGAAACTACAATGAGCAGTTCTTC.

The chain has TRBV11-3 and TRBJ2-4; D might be TRBD1 or TRBD2, each matching 6 bases. The V end was cut by 5 bases, the J end by 9 bases, with 20 bases between. This CDR3 has 15 residues. Germline V CDR1 and CDR2: SGHNT, YENEEA. The CDR3 spells CASSGQTGALGIQYF. Here the CDR3 DNA reads TGTGCCAGCAGCGGTCAAACGGGGGCATTGGGCATTCAGTACTTC.

J is TRBJ2-7 and V is TRBV7-2; TRBD2 might be the D (6 bases). The germline gives CDR1 SGHTA, CDR2 FQGNSA. The CDR3 has 13 residues. Trimming left V 4 bases short and J 4 bases short, with 11 bases between. The CDR3 here is CASSSSRGYEQYV. Here the CDR3 DNA reads TGTGCCAGCAGCTCTTCCCGGGGGTACGAGCAGTACGTC.

This clone was counted only a few times. V is TRBV5-4 and J is TRBJ2-2; D is possibly TRBD1 or TRBD2 (6 bases each). The CDR3 extends over 16 amino acids. V shed 0 bases and J shed 4 bases, with 13 bases lying between them. The germline V gene has CDR1 SGHNT and CDR2 YYREEE (reference sequence). The CDR3 sequence: CASSLGTGGLTGELFF. CDR3 sequence (DNA): TGTGCCAGCAGCTTGGGGACTGGGGGGCTCACCGGGGAGCTGTTTTTT.

This clone was counted a few times. The gene calls are TRBV5-1 and TRBJ2-3, with D possibly called TRBD1 or TRBD2 (5 bases each). Trimming took 6 bases from V and 2 from J, leaving 10 bases between them. This CDR3 is built from 13 residues. Germline-derived CDR1 and CDR2 are SGHRS and YFSETQ. The CDR3 spells CASTPGTTDTQYF. Here the CDR3 DNA reads TGCGCCAGCACCCCGGGGACCACAGATACGCAGTATTTT. Drawing the rest from reference TRBV5-1 and TRBJ2-3, the complete variable domain is KAGVTQTPRYLIKTRGQQVTLSCSPISGHRSVSWYQQTPGQGLQFLFEYFSETQRNKGNFPGRFSGRQFSNSRSEMNVSTLELGDSALYLCASTPGTTDTQYFGPGTRLTVL.

The chain recombines TRBV19 with TRBJ1-1; D perhaps matches TRBD1 (6 bases). V was shortened by 2 bases and J by 5 bases, with 18 bases between the two germline ends. Germline assignment: CDR1 LNHDA and CDR2 SQIVND (reference sequence). The CDR3 loop spans 16 amino acids. CDR3 region: CASSIRVRQGSTEAFF. For the CDR3, the DNA is TGTGCCAGTAGTATAAGGGTACGGCAGGGGTCGACTGAAGCTTTCTTT.

This clone has more than one count but fewer than ten. V and J are TRBV5-5 and TRBJ1-1; 8 nucleotides match TRBD1. CDR3 length: 17 amino acids. Trimming at V came to 2 bases and at J to 4 bases, leaving 13 bases not matched to a gene. The V gene's germline CDR1 is SGHKS and CDR2 YYEKEE (reference sequence). This CDR3 is CASSLAFTGGPSTEAFF. Here the CDR3 DNA reads TGTGCCAGCAGCTTAGCATTCACAGGGGGACCGAGCACTGAAGCTTTCTTT.

V usage is TRBV9 and J usage is TRBJ1-5; D gene unclear. Germline-derived CDR1 and CDR2 are SGDLS and YYNGEE. Trimming removed 3 bases from V and 0 bases from J, with 16 bases in between. This CDR3 is 17 amino acids long. This CDR3 reads CASSAAATPYSNQPQHF. DNA of the CDR3: TGTGCCAGCAGCGCGGCCGCTACACCCTATAGCAATCAGCCCCAGCATTTT.

J is TRBJ1-2 and V is TRBV7-2; TRBD1 aligns across 11 bases. Germline loops: CDR1 SGHTA, CDR2 FQGNSA. V dropped 7 bases and J dropped 6; count of bases not matched to a gene: 4. The length of the CDR3 is 13 residues. In DNA form, the CDR3 reads TGTGCCAGCACCCGGACAGGGGGCAATGGCTACACCTTC. This encodes CASTRTGGNGYTF.

This clone was observed a handful of times. J is TRBJ1-1 and V is TRBV4-2, with a tentative D call TRBD1 (5 bases). V lost 2 bases, J lost 5 bases, and 21 bases lay in between. CDR3 size: 17 residues. Germline lookup yields CDR1 LGHNA and CDR2 YNFKEQ. The CDR3 here is CASSQSMGRGAGTEAFF. The CDR3 region has the DNA TGTGCCAGCAGCCAATCCATGGGCAGAGGGGCGGGAACTGAAGCTTTCTTT.

The rearrangement uses TRBV6-4 and TRBJ2-7; 9 bases are a match to TRBD1. Trimming cost V 4 bases and J 4 bases; bases outside gene matches: 8. Germline CDR1 reads MRHNA; CDR2 reads SNTAGT. This CDR3 has 15 amino acids. The CDR3 loop reads CASSAEQGARYEQYF. The CDR3 region has the DNA TGTGCCAGCAGTGCCGAACAGGGGGCAAGGTACGAGCAGTACTTC.

The chain employs TRBV5-1 and TRBJ2-7, with TRBD1 identical over 7 bases. J lost 0 bases, V lost 7 bases, and 7 bases had no gene match. Germline V gene sequence: CDR1 SGHRS, CDR2 YFSETQ. This CDR3 spans 14 amino acids. CDR3 sequence: CASAQTGSSYEQYF. For the CDR3, the DNA is TGCGCCAGCGCCCAGACAGGGAGCTCCTACGAGCAGTACTTC.

The chain joins TRBV7-3 to TRBJ2-2, with 10 bases lining up with TRBD1. Germline V CDR1 and CDR2: SGHTA, FQGTGA. V lost 2 bases and J lost 7; bases outside the gene matches: 4. The CDR3 length is 15 residues. In DNA, the CDR3 is TGTGCCAGCAGCTTACGACAGGGGGCGGTCGGGGAGCTGTTTTTT. Translation: CASSLRQGAVGELFF.

Only a few counts were recorded for this clone. The chain uses TRBV7-2 and TRBJ2-6; 7 nucleotides align to TRBD2. Germline loops: CDR1 SGHTA, CDR2 FQGNSA. J lost 1 base, V lost 2 bases, and 8 bases had no gene match. There are 18 residues in the CDR3. The CDR3 nucleotides are TGTGCCAGCAGCTTAATGAGCGGGACCTATTCTGGGGCCAACGTCCTGACTTTC. Residues: CASSLMSGTYSGANVLTF.

This clone turned up a few times. The CDR3 loop is CASSVAAGLGFPSGGGSYNEQFF. CDR3 DNA sequence: TGTGCCAGCAGCGTAGCGGCTGGGTTGGGGTTTCCTAGCGGAGGAGGCTCCTACAATGAGCAGTTCTTC. V usage is TRBV9 and J usage is TRBJ2-1; 7 nucleotides match TRBD2. The CDR3 runs 23 residues. The germline CDR1 and CDR2 sequences are SGDLS and YYNGEE. Unmatched junction bases numbered 24, after V lost 0 bases and J lost 0 bases. The full variable domain, rest sourced from reference TRBV9 and TRBJ2-1, is DSGVTQTPKHLITATGQRVTLRCSPRSGDLSVYWYQQSLDQGLQFLIQYYNGEERAKGNILERFSAQQFPDLHSELNLSSLELGDSALYFCASSVAAGLGFPSGGGSYNEQFFGPGTRLTVL.

This clone has only a few counts. The V call is TRBV7-9, the J call TRBJ2-5; D not resolved. Trimming stripped 1 base from V and 2 bases from J, with 5 bases between. The CDR3 consists of 13 residues. Germline V gene lookup returns CDR1 SEHNR and CDR2 FQNEAQ (reference sequence). The CDR3 bases are TGTGCCAGCAGCTTAGTAGATCAAGAGACCCAGTACTTC. Encoded protein: CASSLVDQETQYF.

This clone came up a few times. The chain carries TRBV6-1 and TRBJ2-7; D possibly uses TRBD1 or TRBD2 (6 bases each). Germline lookup yields CDR1 MNHNS and CDR2 SASEGT. The V end was cut by 8 bases, the J end by 3 bases, with 20 bases between. The CDR3 extends over 15 amino acids. CDR3 protein: CASLWGAPRVYEQYF. The CDR3 DNA reads as TGTGCCAGCCTCTGGGGGGCCCCTCGAGTCTACGAGCAGTACTTC.

This sequence joins TRBV7-8 and TRBJ2-3, with D unresolved. CDR3 length equals 14 residues. CDR1 is SGHVS and CDR2 is FQNEAQ in the germline V gene. The V and J ends lost 3 bases and 2 bases respectively, with 9 bases between them. The CDR3 loop reads CASSLSRVTDTQYF. The CDR3 DNA is TGTGCCAGCAGCTTGAGTAGGGTCACAGATACGCAGTATTTT.

This chain connects TRBV7-9 to TRBJ2-7; D call uncertain. V gave up 1 base and J gave up 1 base, with 14 bases separating them. Per germline, CDR1 SEHNR and CDR2 FQNEAQ (reference sequence). The CDR3 consists of 16 residues. Here the CDR3 DNA reads TGTGCCAGCAGCTTAGTTCGCGGCTATTCATCCTACGAGCAGTACTTC. It translates to CASSLVRGYSSYEQYF.

The chain is built from TRBV7-2 and TRBJ2-3, with 7 positions matching TRBD2. The ends lost 2 bases at V and 1 base at J; junction bases unmatched: 6. The V gene's germline CDR1 is SGHTA and CDR2 FQGNSA. This CDR3 region has 16 residues. The CDR3 DNA follows: TGTGCCAGCAGCTTAAGAGCGGGGCGTCGCACAGATACGCAGTATTTT. This translates into CASSLRAGRRTDTQYF.

The chain combines TRBV6-5 with TRBJ2-7, with TRBD2 matching over 10 bases. After removal of 6 bases from V and 3 bases from J, the junction contained 8 bases not matched to a gene. CDR3 length: 15 residues. Germline values: CDR1 MNHEY, CDR2 SVGAGI. The CDR3, as DNA: TGTGCCAGCAGGTCTAGCGGGGGAGAACGCTACGAGCAGTACTTC. It translates to CASRSSGGERYEQYF.